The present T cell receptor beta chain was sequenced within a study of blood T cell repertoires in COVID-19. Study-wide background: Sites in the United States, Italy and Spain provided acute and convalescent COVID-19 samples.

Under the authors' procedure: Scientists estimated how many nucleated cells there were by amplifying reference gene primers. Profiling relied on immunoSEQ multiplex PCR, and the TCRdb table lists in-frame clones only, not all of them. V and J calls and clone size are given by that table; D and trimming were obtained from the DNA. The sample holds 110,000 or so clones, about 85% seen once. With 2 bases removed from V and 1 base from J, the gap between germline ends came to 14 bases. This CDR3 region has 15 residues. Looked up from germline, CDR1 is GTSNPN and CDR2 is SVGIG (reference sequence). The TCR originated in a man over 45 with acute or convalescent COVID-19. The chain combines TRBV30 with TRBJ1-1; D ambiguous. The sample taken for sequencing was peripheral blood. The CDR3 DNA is TGTGCCTGGAGTCCCGGACTTGGTAGGAACACTGAAGCTTTCTTT. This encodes CAWSPGLGRNTEAFF.